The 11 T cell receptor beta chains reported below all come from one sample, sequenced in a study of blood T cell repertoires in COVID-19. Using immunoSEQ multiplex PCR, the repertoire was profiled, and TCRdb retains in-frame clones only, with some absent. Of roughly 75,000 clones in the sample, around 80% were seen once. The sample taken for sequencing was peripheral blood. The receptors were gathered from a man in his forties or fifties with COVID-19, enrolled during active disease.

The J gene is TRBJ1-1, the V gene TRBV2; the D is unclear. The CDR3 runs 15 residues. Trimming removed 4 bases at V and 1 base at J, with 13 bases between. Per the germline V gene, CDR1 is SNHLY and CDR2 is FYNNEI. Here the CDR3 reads CASSAASVGNTEAFF. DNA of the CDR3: TGTGCCAGCAGTGCCGCGAGCGTGGGGAACACTGAAGCTTTCTTT.

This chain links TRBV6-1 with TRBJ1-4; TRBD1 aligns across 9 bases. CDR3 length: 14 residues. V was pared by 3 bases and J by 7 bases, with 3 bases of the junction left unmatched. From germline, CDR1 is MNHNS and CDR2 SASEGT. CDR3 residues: CASSEGQGFEKLFF. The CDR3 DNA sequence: TGTGCCAGCAGTGAGGGACAGGGTTTTGAAAAACTGTTTTTT.

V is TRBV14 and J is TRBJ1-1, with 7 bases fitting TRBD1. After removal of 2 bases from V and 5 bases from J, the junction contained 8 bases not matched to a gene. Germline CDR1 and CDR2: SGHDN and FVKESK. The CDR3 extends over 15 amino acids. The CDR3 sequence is CASSQSRGVGTEAFF. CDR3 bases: TGTGCCAGCAGCCAAAGCAGGGGGGTCGGGACTGAAGCTTTCTTT.

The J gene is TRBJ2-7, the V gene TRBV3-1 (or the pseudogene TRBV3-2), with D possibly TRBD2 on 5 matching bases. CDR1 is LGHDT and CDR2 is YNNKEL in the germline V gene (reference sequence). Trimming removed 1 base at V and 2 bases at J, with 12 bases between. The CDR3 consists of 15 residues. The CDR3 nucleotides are TGTGCCAGCAGCCAAGGGGGAGACGGAGCCTACGAGCAGTACTTC. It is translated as CASSQGGDGAYEQYF.

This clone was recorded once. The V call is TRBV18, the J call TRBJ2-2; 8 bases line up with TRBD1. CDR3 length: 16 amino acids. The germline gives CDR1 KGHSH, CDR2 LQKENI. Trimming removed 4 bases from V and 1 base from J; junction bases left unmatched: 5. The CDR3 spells CASSLGQGENTGELFF. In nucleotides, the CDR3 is TGTGCCAGCTCACTTGGACAGGGAGAGAACACCGGGGAGCTGTTTTTT.

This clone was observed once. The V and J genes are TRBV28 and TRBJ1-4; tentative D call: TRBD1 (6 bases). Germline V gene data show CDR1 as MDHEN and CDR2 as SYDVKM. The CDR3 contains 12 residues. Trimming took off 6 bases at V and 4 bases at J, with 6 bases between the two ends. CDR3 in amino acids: CASRDSNEKLFF. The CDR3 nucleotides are TGTGCCAGCAGGGACAGTAATGAAAAACTGTTTTTT.

CDR3 protein: CASTGVVNSPLHF. In nucleotides, the CDR3 is TGTGCCAGCACAGGCGTGGTAAATTCACCCCTCCACTTT. The chain uses TRBV6-5 and TRBJ1-6; no clear D gene. Germline CDR1 MNHEY, CDR2 SVGAGI. Trimming stripped 7 bases from V and 7 bases from J, with 11 bases between. The CDR3 totals 13 residues.

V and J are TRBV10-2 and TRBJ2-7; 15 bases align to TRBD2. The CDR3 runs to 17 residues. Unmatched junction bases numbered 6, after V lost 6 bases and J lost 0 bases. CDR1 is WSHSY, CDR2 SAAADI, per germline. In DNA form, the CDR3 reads TGCGCCAGCAGGCCCGGGACTAGCGGGGGGAACTCCTACGAGCAGTACTTC. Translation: CASRPGTSGGNSYEQYF.

The CDR3 DNA follows: TGTGCCAGCAGTCGCCTAGCGGGAGGGGGAAATGAGCAGTTCTTC. It codes for CASSRLAGGGNEQFF. The rearrangement uses TRBV3-1 (or the pseudogene TRBV3-2) and TRBJ2-1; the match to TRBD2 covers 12 bases. J gave up 7 bases and V 6 bases, and 7 bases lay outside the gene matches. The germline gives CDR1 LGHDT, CDR2 YNNKEL (reference sequence). The CDR3 length is 15 residues.

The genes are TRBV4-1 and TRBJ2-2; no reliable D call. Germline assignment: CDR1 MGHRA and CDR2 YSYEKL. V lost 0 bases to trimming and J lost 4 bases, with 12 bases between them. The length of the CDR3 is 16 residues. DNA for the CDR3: TGCGCCAGCAGCCAAGATACCAGAGGCAGCACCGGGGAGCTGTTTTTT. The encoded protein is CASSQDTRGSTGELFF.

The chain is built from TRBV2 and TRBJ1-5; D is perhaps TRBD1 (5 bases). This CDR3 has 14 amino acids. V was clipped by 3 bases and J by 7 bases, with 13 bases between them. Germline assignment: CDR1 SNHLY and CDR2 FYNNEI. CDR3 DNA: TGTGCCAGCAGTGATCAGGAGGGGATCCAGCCCCAGCATTTT. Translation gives CASSDQEGIQPQHF.